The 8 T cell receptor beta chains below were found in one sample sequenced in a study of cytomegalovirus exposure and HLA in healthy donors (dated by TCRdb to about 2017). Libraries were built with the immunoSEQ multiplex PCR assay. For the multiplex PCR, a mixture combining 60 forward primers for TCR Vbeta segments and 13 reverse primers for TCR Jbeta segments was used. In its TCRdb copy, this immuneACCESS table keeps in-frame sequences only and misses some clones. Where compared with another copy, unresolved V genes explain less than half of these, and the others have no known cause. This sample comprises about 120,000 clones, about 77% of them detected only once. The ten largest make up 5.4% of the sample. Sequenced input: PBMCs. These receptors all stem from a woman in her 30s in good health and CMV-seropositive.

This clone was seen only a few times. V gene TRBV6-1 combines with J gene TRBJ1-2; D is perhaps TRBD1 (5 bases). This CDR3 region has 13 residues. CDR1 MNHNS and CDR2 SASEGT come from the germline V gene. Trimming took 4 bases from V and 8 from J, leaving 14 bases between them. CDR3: CASSGGVREGYTF. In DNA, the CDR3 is TGTGCCAGCAGTGGGGGGGTCCGGGAGGGCTACACCTTC.

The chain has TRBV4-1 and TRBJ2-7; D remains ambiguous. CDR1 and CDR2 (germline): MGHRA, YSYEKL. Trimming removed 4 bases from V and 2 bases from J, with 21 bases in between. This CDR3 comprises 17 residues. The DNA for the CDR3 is TGCGCCAGCAGCCTCGTAAGCCTCGGGTTGGAGCCCTACGAGCAGTACTTC. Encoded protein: CASSLVSLGLEPYEQYF.

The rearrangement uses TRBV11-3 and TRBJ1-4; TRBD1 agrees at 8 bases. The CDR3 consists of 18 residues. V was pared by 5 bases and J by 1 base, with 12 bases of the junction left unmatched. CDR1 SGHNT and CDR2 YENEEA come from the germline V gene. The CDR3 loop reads CASSPGTGPLGTNEKLFF. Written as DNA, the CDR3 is TGTGCCAGCAGCCCCGGGACAGGCCCTCTCGGAACTAATGAAAAACTGTTTTTT.

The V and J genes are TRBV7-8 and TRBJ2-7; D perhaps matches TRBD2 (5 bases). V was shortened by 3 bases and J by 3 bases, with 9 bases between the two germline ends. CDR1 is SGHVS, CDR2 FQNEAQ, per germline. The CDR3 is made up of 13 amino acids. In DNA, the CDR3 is TGTGCCAGCAGCTTTGGACGGGACTACGAGCAGTACTTC. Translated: CASSFGRDYEQYF.

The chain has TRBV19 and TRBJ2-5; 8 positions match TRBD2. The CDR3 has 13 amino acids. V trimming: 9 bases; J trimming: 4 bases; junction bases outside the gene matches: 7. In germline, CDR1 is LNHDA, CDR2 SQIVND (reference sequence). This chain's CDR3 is CASRSAGGETQYF. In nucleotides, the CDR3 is TGTGCCAGCCGATCTGCGGGAGGAGAGACCCAGTACTTC.

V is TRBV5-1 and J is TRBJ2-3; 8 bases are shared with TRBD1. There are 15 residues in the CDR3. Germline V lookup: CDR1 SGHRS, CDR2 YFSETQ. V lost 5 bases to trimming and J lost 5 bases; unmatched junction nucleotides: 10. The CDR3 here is CASRLTQGDGDTQYF. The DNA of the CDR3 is TGCGCCAGCAGGCTAACACAGGGGGACGGAGATACGCAGTATTTT.

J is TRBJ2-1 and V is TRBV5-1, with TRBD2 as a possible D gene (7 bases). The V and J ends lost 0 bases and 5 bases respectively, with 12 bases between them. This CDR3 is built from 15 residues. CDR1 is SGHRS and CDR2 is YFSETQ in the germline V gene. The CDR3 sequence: CASSLDGGGNNEQFF. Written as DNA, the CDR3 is TGCGCCAGCAGCTTGGATGGGGGGGGCAACAATGAGCAGTTCTTC.

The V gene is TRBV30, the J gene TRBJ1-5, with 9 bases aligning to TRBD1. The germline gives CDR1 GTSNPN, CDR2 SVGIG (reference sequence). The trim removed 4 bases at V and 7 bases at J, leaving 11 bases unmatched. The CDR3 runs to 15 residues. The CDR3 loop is CAWTDGTGTGQPQHF. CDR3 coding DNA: TGTGCCTGGACCGACGGGACAGGGACGGGGCAGCCCCAGCATTTT.